Detailed here is one T cell receptor beta chain. This CDR3 region has 16 residues. V lost 6 bases, J lost 0 bases, and 6 bases stayed unmatched. The V gene's germline CDR1 is SNHLY and CDR2 FYNNEI. Some clones are missing from TCRdb's copy, which holds only in-frame ones; the method was immunoSEQ multiplex PCR. This sample has tens of thousands of clones, with 89% found just once. These data originate in a study of blood T cell repertoires in COVID-19. Specimen: peripheral blood. The chain recombines TRBV2 with TRBJ2-3; TRBD2 aligns across 10 bases. The clonotype was recovered from a middle-aged man with acute or convalescent COVID-19. This chain's CDR3 is CASRLAGPTSTDTQYF. The CDR3 region has the DNA TGTGCCAGCAGACTAGCGGGACCTACTAGCACAGATACGCAGTATTTT.